This is a list of T cell receptor beta chains from one sample in a study of T cell responses to AZD1222 COVID-19 vaccine. Sequencing was performed with immunoSEQ multiplex PCR; in TCRdb, only in-frame clones are kept and a portion is missing. The sample contains more than 85,000 clones, around 90% of which appear only once. This specimen was peripheral blood, taken on day 0 of AZD1222 vaccination. The source of these receptors is an adult in good health. Each CDR3 is given with its conserved first and last residue. Each record gives: V gene, CDR3 length, D gene, CDR3 protein. The D gene is left open where the match is weak.

V gene: TRBV5-5
CDR3 length: 15
D gene: TRBD1
CDR3 protein: CASSRAWQGDQPQHF

V gene: TRBV5-4
CDR3 length: 16
D gene: -
CDR3 protein: CASSLDPSDRTGELFF

V gene: TRBV30
CDR3 length: 15
D gene: -
CDR3 protein: CAWSRDIVGYEKLFF

V gene: TRBV3-1/TRBV3-2
CDR3 length: 16
D gene: -
CDR3 protein: CASSQDSPGPIYGYTF

V gene: TRBV6-1
CDR3 length: 16
D gene: -
CDR3 protein: CASSDGQRGSYNEQFF

V gene: TRBV6-5
CDR3 length: 14
D gene: TRBD1
CDR3 protein: CASPRDRDGYEQYF

V gene: TRBV6-5
CDR3 length: 14
D gene: -
CDR3 protein: CASRGTGSRNTIYF

V gene: TRBV5-1
CDR3 length: 15
D gene: -
CDR3 protein: CASSSSGRGSYEQYF

V gene: TRBV5-4
CDR3 length: 15
D gene: TRBD1
CDR3 protein: CASSSPGQGFNEQYF

V gene: TRBV11-3
CDR3 length: 12
D gene: -
CDR3 protein: CASSHSGHEQYF

V gene: TRBV7-2
CDR3 length: 16
D gene: -
CDR3 protein: CASSLVMAGQKGGYTF

V gene: TRBV28
CDR3 length: 14
D gene: -
CDR3 protein: CASRAGGRKAEAFF

V gene: TRBV25-1
CDR3 length: 15
D gene: -
CDR3 protein: CASSEEESTNEKLFF

V gene: TRBV2
CDR3 length: 13
D gene: -
CDR3 protein: CASSGQGTDTQYF

V gene: TRBV5-5
CDR3 length: 14
D gene: -
CDR3 protein: CASSRGRANEKLFF

V gene: TRBV7-8
CDR3 length: 14
D gene: -
CDR3 protein: CASSPEGDGTPLHF

V gene: TRBV29-1
CDR3 length: 12
D gene: -
CDR3 protein: CSGHRANTEAFF

V gene: TRBV5-6
CDR3 length: 13
D gene: -
CDR3 protein: CASSFSSGRPQHF